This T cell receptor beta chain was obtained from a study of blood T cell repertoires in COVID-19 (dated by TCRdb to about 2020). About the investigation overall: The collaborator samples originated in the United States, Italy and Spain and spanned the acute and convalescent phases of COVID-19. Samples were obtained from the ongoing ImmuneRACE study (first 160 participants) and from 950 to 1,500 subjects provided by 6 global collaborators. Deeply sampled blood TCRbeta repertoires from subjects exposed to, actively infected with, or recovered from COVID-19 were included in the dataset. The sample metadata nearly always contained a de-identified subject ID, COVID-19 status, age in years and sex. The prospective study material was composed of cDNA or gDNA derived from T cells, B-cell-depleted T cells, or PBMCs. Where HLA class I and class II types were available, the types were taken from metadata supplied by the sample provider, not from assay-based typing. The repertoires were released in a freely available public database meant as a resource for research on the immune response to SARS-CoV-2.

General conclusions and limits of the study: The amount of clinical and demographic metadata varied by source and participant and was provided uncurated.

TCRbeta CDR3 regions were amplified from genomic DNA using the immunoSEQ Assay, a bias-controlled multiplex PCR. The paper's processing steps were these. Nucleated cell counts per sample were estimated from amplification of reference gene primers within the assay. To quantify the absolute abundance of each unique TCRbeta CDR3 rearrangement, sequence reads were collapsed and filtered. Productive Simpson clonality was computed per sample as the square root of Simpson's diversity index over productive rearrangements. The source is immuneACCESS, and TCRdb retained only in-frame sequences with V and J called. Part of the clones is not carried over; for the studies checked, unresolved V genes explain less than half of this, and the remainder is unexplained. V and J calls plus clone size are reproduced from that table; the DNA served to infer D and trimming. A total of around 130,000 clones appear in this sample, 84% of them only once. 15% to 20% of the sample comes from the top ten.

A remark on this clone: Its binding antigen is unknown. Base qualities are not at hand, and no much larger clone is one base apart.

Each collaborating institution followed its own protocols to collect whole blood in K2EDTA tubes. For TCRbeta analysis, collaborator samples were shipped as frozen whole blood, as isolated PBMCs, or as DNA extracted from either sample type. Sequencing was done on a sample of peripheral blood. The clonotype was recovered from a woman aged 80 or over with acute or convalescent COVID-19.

The CDR3 protein: CASSAFETQYF. DNA sequence: TGTGCCAGCAGTGCTTTCGAGACCCAGTACTTC. The sequence links TRBV2 to TRBJ2-5; the D gene lacks a confident call. From the cysteine up to the phenylalanine, the CDR3 has a length of 11 residues. Only the CDR3 region is kept as DNA, spanning 33 bases read in frame from base 1. CDR1 and CDR2 are read off the germline V gene as SNHLY and FYNNEI. V gives up 4 bases and J gives up 5 bases, and the segment between their germline ends measures 5 bases.